This T cell receptor (beta chain) was documented in a study of T cell responses to AZD1222 COVID-19 vaccine. Trimming shortened V by 0 bases and J by 1 base, and 13 bases separated the two germline ends. The V gene's germline CDR1 is SGHAT and CDR2 FQNNGV. The CDR3 has 16 residues. Sequencing was performed with immunoSEQ multiplex PCR; in TCRdb, only in-frame clones are kept and a portion is missing. The repertoire holds 95,000 to 150,000 clones, with 87% as singletons. General study results and limits: Mostly white British, mostly female donors; authors suggested clonal diversity may be underestimated. Repertoire sampling happened only post peak T cell response.

Concerning this clone: Its cognate antigen is unknown.

Source: peripheral blood, taken on day 0 of AZD1222 vaccination. The genes are TRBV11-2 and TRBJ2-7; no definite D call. This clonotype originated in an adult in good health. CDR3 bases: TGTGCCAGCAGCTTAGATCTCGAAATGAGATCCTACGAGCAGTACTTC. This gives the protein CASSLDLEMRSYEQYF.